This T cell receptor (beta chain) is drawn from a study of OX40 agonist ivuxolimab in advanced cancers. About the investigation overall: Ivuxolimab was an agonistic, fully human IgG2 monoclonal antibody directed against OX40 (CD134), a costimulatory receptor. Patients were allowed to have had prior anti-PD-1, anti-PD-L1 or anti-CTLA-4 therapy, and approximately 40% of the dose-escalation patients had been treated with checkpoint inhibitors. Intravenous ivuxolimab was administered to patients every 2 weeks at six dose levels: 0.01, 0.1, 0.3, 1.5, 3 and 10 mg/kg. Three dose-escalation patients achieved partial responses, one with hepatocellular carcinoma and two with cutaneous melanoma. Of the 50 or so patients in dose escalation, 19 had hepatocellular carcinoma, some 15 had melanoma, 9 had renal cell carcinoma and 9 had head and neck cancer. The point of sequencing TCRbeta in the periphery was to test whether ivuxolimab changed TCR sequence diversity and drove clonal T-cell expansion. The paper covers the monotherapy dose-escalation part of the phase I ivuxolimab trial, which included N ≈ 57 patients. In the dose-escalation cohort, nearly 85% of patients were male, and the mean age was roughly 60 years with a range of about 20 to 80. Broad study findings and their caveats: Low levels of normalized T-cell clonal expansion were also seen in some patients who did not respond. After ivuxolimab, expanded clones were on average more numerous among CD8+ T cells than among CD4+ T cells. The antigen specificity of the peripheral T cells that underwent clonal expansion was not determined. Clonal expansion of both CD4+ and CD8+ blood T cells was observed from baseline to week 6 at doses 0.1 to 3.0 mg/kg. In the 0.1-3.0 mg/kg groups, partial responders were among the patients with the lowest normalized peripheral clonal expansion, particularly in CD8+ T cells.

The trial excluded patients who had a history of autoimmune disease or were on systemic immunosuppression. Peripheral blood for TCR sequencing was drawn from every dose cohort at baseline, at cycle 4 day 1 and at cycle 7 day 1. Samples were obtained from an open-label, multicenter, first-in-human phase I dose-escalation trial of ivuxolimab. The trial enrolled adults with locally advanced or metastatic head and neck squamous cell, hepatocellular, melanoma or renal cell carcinoma. Before TCR sequencing, CD4+ T cells and CD8+ T cells from peripheral blood were sorted into separate populations. Genomic DNA was isolated from the sorted cells so that the TCRbeta CDR3 region could be sequenced. TCRbeta CDR3 regions were sequenced using the immunoSEQ Assay. TCRdb carries this immuneACCESS record with in-frame sequences only. Its versions omit some clonotypes, under half of them owing to an unresolved V gene in the studies checked, with the rest unexplained. The sample table contains 65,000 to 80,000 clones; only one count was recorded for around nine tenths of them. Together, the top ten hold 0.76% of the sample.

Of note for this clone: Its antigen is unknown. Base-call qualities are not available, and no considerably larger clone is one nucleotide away.

The receptor's source is an adult with an advanced solid tumor such as melanoma, head and neck, liver or kidney cancer. Sequenced here: CD4+ or CD8+ T cells sorted from blood, sampled in a trial of the OX40 agonist ivuxolimab.

The DNA sequence is TGTGCCAGCAGATTAGCGGGAGGGTACGAGCAGTACTTC. Its translation reads: CASRLAGGYEQYF. The chain was built from TRBV25-1 and TRBJ2-7, with 11 middle bases fitting TRBD2. Sequences MGHDK (CDR1) and SYGVNS (CDR2) are obtained from the germline V gene. Germline trimming amounts to 6 bases on V and 4 bases on J, with 2 as the count of junction bases outside the gene matches. From the cysteine up to the phenylalanine, the CDR3 has a length of 13 residues. The read is trimmed to its CDR3 DNA, 39 bases read in frame from base 1.